This TCR beta chain was captured by sequencing in a study of blood T cell repertoires in COVID-19. Study-level background: Samples came from the United States, Italy and Spain, spanning acute and convalescent COVID-19. PBMCs, B-cell-depleted T cells, or T cells provided the cDNA or gDNA that made up the material.

Authors' methods: Nucleated cell number was recorded as an estimate derived from reference gene primer amplification. The method was immunoSEQ multiplex PCR; TCRdb's version includes in-frame clones alone and lacks a portion of them. The V and J calls and the clone size are those of that table, but D and trimming were determined from the DNA. The data show roughly 68,000 clones, 88% seen once. Sequenced: peripheral blood. This clonotype was sampled from a woman in her sixties or seventies with acute or convalescent COVID-19.

The CDR3 region is CASSLEGAAQPQHF. Here the CDR3 DNA reads TGCGCCAGCAGCTTGGAGGGGGCGGCTCAGCCCCAGCATTTT. The rearrangement links TRBV5-1 to TRBJ1-5; TRBD1 agrees at 7 bases. This CDR3 region has 14 residues. V gave up 0 bases and J gave up 6 bases; unmatched junction bases: 3. CDR1 is SGHRS and CDR2 is YFSETQ in the germline V gene.